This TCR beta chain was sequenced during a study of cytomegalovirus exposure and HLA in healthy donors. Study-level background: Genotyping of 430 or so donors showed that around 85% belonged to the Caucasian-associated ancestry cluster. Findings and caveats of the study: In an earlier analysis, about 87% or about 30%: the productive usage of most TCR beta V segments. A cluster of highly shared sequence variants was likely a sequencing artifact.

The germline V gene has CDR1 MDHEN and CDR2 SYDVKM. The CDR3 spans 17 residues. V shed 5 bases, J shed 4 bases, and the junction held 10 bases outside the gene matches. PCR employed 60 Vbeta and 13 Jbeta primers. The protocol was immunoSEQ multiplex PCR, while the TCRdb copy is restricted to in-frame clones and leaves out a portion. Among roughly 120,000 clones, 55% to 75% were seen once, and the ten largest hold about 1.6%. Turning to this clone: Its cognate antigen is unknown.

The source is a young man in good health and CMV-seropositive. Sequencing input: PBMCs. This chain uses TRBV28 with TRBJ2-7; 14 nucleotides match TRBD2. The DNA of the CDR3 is TGTGCCAGCAGTGGGGCGGGGACTAGCGGGAGTTTTTACGAGCAGTACTTC. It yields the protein CASSGAGTSGSFYEQYF.